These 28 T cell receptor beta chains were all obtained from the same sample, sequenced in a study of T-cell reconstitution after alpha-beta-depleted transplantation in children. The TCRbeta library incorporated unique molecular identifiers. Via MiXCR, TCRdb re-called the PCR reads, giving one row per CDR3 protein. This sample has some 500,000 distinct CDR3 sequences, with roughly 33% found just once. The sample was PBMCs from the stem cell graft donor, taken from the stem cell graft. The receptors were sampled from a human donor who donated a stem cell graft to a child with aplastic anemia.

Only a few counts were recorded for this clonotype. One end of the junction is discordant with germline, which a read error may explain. The CDR3 spells CASSVQGPGANGLTF. The DNA for the CDR3 is TGCGCCAGCAGCGTCCAGGGTCCCGGGGCCAACGGCCTGACTTTC. The chain recombines TRBV5-1 with TRBJ2-6; D is perhaps TRBD1 or TRBD2 (5 bases each). Germline-derived CDR1 and CDR2 are SGHRS and YFSETQ. The CDR3 length is 15 residues.

The CDR3 sequence is CATSLALRGPANEKLFF. DNA of the CDR3: TGTGCCACCAGCTTAGCTCTAAGAGGACCGGCTAATGAAAAACTGTTTTTT. The rearrangement links TRBV15 to TRBJ1-4; D not resolved. The CDR3 is 17 residues long. Germline loops: CDR1 LNHNV, CDR2 YYDKDF (reference sequence). Trimming cost V 5 bases and J 3 bases, with 19 bases left between them.

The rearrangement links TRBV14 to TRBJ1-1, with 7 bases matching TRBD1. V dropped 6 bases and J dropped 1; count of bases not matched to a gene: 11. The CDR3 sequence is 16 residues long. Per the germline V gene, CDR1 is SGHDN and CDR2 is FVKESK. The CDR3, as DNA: TGTGCCAGCAGACCCCCGGGACAGATCCAGAACACTGAAGCTTTCTTT. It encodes CASRPPGQIQNTEAFF.

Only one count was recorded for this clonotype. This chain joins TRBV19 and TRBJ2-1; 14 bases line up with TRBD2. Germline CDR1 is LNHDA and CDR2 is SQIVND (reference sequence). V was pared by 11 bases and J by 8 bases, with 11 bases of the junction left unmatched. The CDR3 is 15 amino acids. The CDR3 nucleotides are TGTGCCTGTCGTGGGACTAGCGGGAGTTGGTATGAGCAGTTCTTC. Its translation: CACRGTSGSWYEQFF.

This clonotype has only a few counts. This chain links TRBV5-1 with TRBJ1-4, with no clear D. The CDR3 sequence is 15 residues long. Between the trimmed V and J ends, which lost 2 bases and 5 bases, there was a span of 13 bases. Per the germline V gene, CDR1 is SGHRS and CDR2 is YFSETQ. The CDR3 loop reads CASSFYNGQNEKLFF. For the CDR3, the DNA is TGCGCCAGCAGCTTCTATAACGGGCAGAATGAAAAACTGTTTTTT.

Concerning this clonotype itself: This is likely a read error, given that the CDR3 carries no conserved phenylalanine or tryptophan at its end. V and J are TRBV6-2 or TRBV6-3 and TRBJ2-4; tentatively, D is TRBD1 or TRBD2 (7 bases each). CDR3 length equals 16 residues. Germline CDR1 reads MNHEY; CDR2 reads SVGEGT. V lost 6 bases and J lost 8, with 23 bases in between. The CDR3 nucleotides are TGTGCCAGCAGCTCTCGGCAGCGGGACAGCGTGTACATTCAGTACTCC. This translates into CASSSRQRDSVYIQYS.

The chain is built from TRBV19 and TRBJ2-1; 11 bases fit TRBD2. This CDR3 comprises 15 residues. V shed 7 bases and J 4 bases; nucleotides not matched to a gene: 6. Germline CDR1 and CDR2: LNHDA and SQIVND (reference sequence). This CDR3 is CASTPGTSGYNEQFF. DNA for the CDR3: TGTGCCAGTACCCCCGGGACTAGCGGATACAATGAGCAGTTCTTC. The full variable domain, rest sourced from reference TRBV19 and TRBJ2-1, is DGGITQSPKYLFRKEGQNVTLSCEQNLNHDAMYWYRQDPGQGLRLIYYSQIVNDFQKGDIAEGYSVSREKKESFPLTVTSAQKNPTAFYLCASTPGTSGYNEQFFGPGTRLTVL.

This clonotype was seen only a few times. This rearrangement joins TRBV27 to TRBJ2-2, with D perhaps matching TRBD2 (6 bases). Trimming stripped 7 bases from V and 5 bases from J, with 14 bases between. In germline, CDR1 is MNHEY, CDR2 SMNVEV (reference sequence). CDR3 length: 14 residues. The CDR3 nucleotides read TGTGCCAGCACTGGCGGGACCAGGACCGGGGAGCTGTTTTTT. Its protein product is CASTGGTRTGELFF.

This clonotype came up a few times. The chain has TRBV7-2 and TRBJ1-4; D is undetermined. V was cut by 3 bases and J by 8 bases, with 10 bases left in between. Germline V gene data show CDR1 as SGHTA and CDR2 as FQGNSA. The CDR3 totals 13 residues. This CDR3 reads CASSFQFGEKLFF. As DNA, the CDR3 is TGTGCCAGCAGCTTCCAGTTTGGAGAAAAACTGTTTTTT.

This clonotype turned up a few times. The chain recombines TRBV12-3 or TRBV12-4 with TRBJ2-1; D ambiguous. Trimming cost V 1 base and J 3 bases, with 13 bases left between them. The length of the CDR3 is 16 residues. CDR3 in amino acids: CASSLVFSARYNEQFF. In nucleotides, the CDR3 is TGTGCCAGCAGTTTAGTTTTTTCTGCCCGCTACAATGAGCAGTTCTTC.

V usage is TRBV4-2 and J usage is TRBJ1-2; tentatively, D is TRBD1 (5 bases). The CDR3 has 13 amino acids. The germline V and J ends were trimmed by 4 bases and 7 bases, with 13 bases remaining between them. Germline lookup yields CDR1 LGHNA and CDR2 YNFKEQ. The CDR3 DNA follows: TGTGCCAGCAGCCCAGGGTTTCGCGGTGGCTACACCTTC. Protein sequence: CASSPGFRGGYTF.

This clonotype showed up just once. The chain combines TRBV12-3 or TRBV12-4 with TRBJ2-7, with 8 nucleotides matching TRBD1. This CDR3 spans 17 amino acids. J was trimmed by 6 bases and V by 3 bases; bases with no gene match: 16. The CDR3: CASSFRKTRTGKAEQYF. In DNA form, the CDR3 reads TGTGCCAGCAGTTTCAGAAAAACCCGGACAGGGAAGGCCGAGCAGTACTTC.

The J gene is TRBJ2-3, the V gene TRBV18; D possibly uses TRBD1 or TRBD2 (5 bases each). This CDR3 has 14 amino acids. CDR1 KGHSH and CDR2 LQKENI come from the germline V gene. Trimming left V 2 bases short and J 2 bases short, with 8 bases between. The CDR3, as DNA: TGTGCCAGCTCACCAACCGGGGCCACAGATACGCAGTATTTT. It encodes CASSPTGATDTQYF.

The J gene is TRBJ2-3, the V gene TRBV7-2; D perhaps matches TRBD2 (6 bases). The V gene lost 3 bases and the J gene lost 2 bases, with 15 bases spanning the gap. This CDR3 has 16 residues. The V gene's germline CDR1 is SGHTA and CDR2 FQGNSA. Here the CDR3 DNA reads TGTGCCAGCAGCTTCGCCTCGCGGGGCTACACAGATACGCAGTATTTT. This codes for CASSFASRGYTDTQYF. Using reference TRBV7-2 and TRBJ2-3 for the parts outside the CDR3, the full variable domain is GAGVSQSPSNKVTEKGKDVELRCDPISGHTALYWYRQSLGQGLEFLIYFQGNSAPDKSGLPSDRFSAERTGGSVSTLTIQRTQQEDSAVYLCASSFASRGYTDTQYFGPGTRLTVL.

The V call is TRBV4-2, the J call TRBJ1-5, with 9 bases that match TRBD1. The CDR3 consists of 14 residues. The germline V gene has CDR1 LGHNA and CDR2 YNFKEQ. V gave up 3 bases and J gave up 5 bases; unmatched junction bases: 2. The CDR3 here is CASSQTGGYQPQHF. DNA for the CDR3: TGTGCCAGCAGCCAGACAGGGGGTTATCAGCCCCAGCATTTT.

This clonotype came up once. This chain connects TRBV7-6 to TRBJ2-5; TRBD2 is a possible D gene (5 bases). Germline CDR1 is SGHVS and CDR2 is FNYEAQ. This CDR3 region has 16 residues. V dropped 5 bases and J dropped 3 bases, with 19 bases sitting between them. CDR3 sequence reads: CASSPRRGQGKETQYF. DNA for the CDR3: TGTGCCAGCAGCCCTAGGCGAGGGCAAGGGAAAGAGACCCAGTACTTC.

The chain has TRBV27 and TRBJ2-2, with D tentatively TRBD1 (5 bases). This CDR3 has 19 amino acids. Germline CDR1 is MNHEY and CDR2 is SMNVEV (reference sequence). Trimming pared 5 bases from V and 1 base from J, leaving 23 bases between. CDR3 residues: CASSDIGPLGAGNTGELFF. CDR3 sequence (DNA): TGTGCCAGCAGTGATATAGGGCCTCTAGGGGCAGGGAACACCGGGGAGCTGTTTTTT.

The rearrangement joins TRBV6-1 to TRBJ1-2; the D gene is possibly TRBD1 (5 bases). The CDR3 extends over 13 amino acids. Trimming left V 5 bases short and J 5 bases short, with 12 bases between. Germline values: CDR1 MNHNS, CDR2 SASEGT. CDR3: CASSRGSRYGYTF. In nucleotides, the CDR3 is TGTGCCAGCAGTCGGGGGTCCCGATATGGCTACACCTTC.

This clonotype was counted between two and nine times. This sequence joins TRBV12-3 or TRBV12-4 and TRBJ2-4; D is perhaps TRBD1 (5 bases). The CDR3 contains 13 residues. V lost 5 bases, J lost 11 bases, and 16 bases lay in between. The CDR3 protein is CASSPRQLQLQYF. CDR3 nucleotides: TGTGCCAGCAGTCCCCGACAGTTACAGCTTCAGTACTTC.

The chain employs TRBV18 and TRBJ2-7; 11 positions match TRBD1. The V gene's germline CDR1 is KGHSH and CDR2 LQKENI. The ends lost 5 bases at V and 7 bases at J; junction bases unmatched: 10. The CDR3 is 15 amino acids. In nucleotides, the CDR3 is TGTGCCAGCTCATCTGGACAGGGGGCTAGGCTGGAGCAGTACGTC. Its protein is CASSSGQGARLEQYV.

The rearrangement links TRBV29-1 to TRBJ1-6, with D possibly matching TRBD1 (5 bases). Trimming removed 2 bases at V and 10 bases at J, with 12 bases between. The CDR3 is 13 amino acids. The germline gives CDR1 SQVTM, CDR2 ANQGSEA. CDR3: CSVETGSGSPLHF. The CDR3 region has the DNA TGCAGCGTTGAAACAGGAAGTGGGTCACCCCTCCACTTT.

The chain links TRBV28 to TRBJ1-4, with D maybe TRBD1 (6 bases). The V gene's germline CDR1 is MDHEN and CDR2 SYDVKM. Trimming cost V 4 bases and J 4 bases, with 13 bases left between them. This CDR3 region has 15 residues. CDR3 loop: CASSSTGKYNEKLFF. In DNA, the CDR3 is TGTGCCAGCAGTTCAACAGGGAAGTATAATGAAAAACTGTTTTTT.

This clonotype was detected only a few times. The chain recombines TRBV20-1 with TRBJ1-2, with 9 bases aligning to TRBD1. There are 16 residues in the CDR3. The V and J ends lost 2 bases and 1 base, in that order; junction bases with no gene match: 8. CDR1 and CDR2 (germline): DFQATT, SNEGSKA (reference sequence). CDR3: CSARHRGRIYNYGYTF. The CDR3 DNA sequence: TGCAGTGCTAGACACAGGGGGCGGATTTATAACTATGGCTACACCTTC.

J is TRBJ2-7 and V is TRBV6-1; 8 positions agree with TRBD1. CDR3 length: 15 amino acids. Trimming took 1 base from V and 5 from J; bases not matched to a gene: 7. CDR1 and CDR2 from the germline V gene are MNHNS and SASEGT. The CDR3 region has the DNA TGTGCCAGCAGTGAAGGGGACAGGAGACTGAACGAGCAGTACTTC. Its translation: CASSEGDRRLNEQYF.

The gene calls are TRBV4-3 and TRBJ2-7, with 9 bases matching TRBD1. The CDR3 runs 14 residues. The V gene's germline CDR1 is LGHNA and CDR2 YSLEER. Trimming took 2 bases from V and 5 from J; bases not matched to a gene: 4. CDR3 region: CASSQITGGHEQYF. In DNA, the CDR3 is TGCGCCAGCAGCCAAATTACAGGGGGCCACGAGCAGTACTTC.

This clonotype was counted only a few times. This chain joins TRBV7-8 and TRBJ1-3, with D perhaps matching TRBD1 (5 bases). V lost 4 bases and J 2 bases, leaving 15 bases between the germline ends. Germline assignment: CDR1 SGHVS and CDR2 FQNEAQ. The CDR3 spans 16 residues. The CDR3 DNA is TGTGCCAGCAGCTCCCTCACGCAAGGGGCTGGAAACACCATATATTTT. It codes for CASSSLTQGAGNTIYF.

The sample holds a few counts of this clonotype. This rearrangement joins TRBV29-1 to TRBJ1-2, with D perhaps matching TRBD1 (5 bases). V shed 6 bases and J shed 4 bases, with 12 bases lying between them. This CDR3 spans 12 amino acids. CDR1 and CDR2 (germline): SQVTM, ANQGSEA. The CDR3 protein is CSVTDSSYGYTF. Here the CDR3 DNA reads TGCAGCGTCACCGACAGCTCCTATGGCTACACCTTC.

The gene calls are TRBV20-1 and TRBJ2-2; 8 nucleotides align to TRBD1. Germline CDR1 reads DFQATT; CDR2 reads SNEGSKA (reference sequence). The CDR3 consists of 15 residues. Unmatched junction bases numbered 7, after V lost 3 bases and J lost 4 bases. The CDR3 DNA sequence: TGCAGTGCTAGTCGCCGGGACAGGTCCACCGGGGAGCTGTTTTTT. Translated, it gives CSASRRDRSTGELFF.